These 26 T cell receptor beta chains share one sample of origin, sequenced in a study of shared clonotypes between healthy human individuals. Libraries were prepared by immunoSEQ multiplex PCR; TCRdb keeps only in-frame clonotypes and omits some of them. The table lists some 900,000 clones, approximately 80% of them singletons, with about 1.5% in the top ten. The sample taken for sequencing was memory CD4+ T cells sorted from blood. Subset given: CD45RA-negative fraction. These receptors all come from a man younger than 35 in good health.

This chain connects TRBV18 to TRBJ1-2; 8 bases line up with TRBD1. Unmatched junction bases numbered 7, after V lost 2 bases and J lost 5 bases. This CDR3 has 15 residues. The germline V gene has CDR1 KGHSH and CDR2 LQKENI. CDR3 in DNA: TGTGCCAGCTCACCAATAACAGGGGGAGATTATGGCTACACCTTC. This encodes CASSPITGGDYGYTF.

This rearrangement joins TRBV2 to TRBJ2-3; 7 positions match TRBD2. The CDR3 has 14 residues. V was pared by 6 bases and J by 2 bases, with 5 bases of the junction left unmatched. Germline V gene lookup returns CDR1 SNHLY and CDR2 FYNNEI. The CDR3: CASSRGGYTDTQYF. The CDR3 coding sequence is TGTGCCAGCAGCCGGGGAGGGTACACAGATACGCAGTATTTT.

This clone was found once. The chain uses TRBV5-1 and TRBJ1-2; 8 nucleotides match TRBD1. The CDR3 is 16 amino acids. Germline V gene sequence: CDR1 SGHRS, CDR2 YFSETQ. With V trimmed by 6 bases and J by 4 bases, 14 bases remained unmatched. CDR3 region: CASTRTSGQGGYGYTF. The CDR3 coding sequence is TGCGCCAGCACCCGTACGTCCGGACAGGGCGGCTATGGCTACACCTTC.

This clone was seen only once. The genes are TRBV2 and TRBJ1-5; 8 nucleotides agree with TRBD1. The CDR3 length is 15 residues. CDR1 is SNHLY, CDR2 FYNNEI, per germline. Trimming took 7 bases from V and 0 from J; bases not matched to a gene: 5. CDR3 region: CASKQGGYSNQPQHF. DNA for the CDR3: TGTGCCAGCAAACAGGGGGGTTATAGCAATCAGCCCCAGCATTTT.

The chain joins TRBV2 to TRBJ1-5, with a tentative D call TRBD1 (6 bases). Germline assignment: CDR1 SNHLY and CDR2 FYNNEI. This CDR3 region has 17 residues. The ends were cut back, 8 bases at V and 2 bases at J, with 22 bases in the middle. This CDR3 is CASSNPSRGNGNQPQHF. In DNA form, the CDR3 reads TGTGCCAGCTCCAACCCGAGCAGGGGAAATGGCAATCAGCCCCAGCATTTT. The variable domain in full, completed from reference TRBV2 and TRBJ1-5, reads EPEVTQTPSHQVTQMGQEVILRCVPISNHLYFYWYRQILGQKVEFLVSFYNNEISEKSEIFDDQFSVERPDGSNFTLKIRSTKLEDSAMYFCASSNPSRGNGNQPQHFGDGTRLSIL.

At least ten counts were recorded for this clone. J is TRBJ1-2 and V is TRBV5-1; tentative D call: TRBD1 (6 bases). Germline V gene data show CDR1 as SGHRS and CDR2 as YFSETQ. The CDR3 contains 14 residues. The V and J ends lost 0 bases and 7 bases respectively, with 13 bases between them. As DNA, the CDR3 is TGCGCCAGCAGCTTGGGGGGGCAGTCTGTTGGCTACACCTTC. This gives the protein CASSLGGQSVGYTF. Full variable domain (outside the CDR3, taken from reference TRBV5-1 and TRBJ1-2): KAGVTQTPRYLIKTRGQQVTLSCSPISGHRSVSWYQQTPGQGLQFLFEYFSETQRNKGNFPGRFSGRQFSNSRSEMNVSTLELGDSALYLCASSLGGQSVGYTFGSGTRLTVV.

The chain uses TRBV6-6 and TRBJ2-3; unclear D gene. V lost 0 bases, J lost 6 bases, and 4 bases lay in between. The germline V gene encodes CDR1 MNHNY and CDR2 SVGAGI (reference sequence). CDR3 length: 12 amino acids. CDR3 sequence reads: CASSYSVDTQYF. In nucleotides, the CDR3 is TGTGCCAGCAGTTACTCGGTCGATACGCAGTATTTT.

Of note for this clone: A far larger clone is just one base off, so this is likely a read error. At the DNA level, this CDR3 is encoded by other sequences in the same sample as well. The chain combines TRBV7-2 with TRBJ2-3; D uncertain. The germline V gene encodes CDR1 SGHTA and CDR2 FQGNSA. The CDR3 has 14 residues. V lost 0 bases and J lost 2, with 6 bases in between. CDR3 nucleotides: TGTGCCAGCAGCTTAGCGGGGTACACAGATACGCAGTATTTT. Its protein is CASSLAGYTDTQYF.

The chain recombines TRBV9 with TRBJ2-2; 7 nucleotides line up with TRBD1. V gave up 4 bases and J gave up 6 bases; unmatched junction bases: 12. This CDR3 comprises 16 residues. Germline V lookup: CDR1 SGDLS, CDR2 YYNGEE. CDR3 sequence reads: CASSLDRDSRSGELFF. Written as DNA, the CDR3 is TGTGCCAGCAGCCTAGACCGGGACAGCCGTTCCGGGGAGCTGTTTTTT.

Comments on this clone: In the same sample, other DNA sequences code for this CDR3. The chain employs TRBV6-1 and TRBJ1-2; D call uncertain. The CDR3 length is 13 residues. Germline-derived CDR1 and CDR2 are MNHNS and SASEGT. V was clipped by 0 bases and J by 4 bases, with 6 bases between them. The CDR3 region has the DNA TGTGCCAGCAGTGAAGCAGTCGGCTATGGCTACACCTTC. It specifies CASSEAVGYGYTF.

This chain connects TRBV5-6 to TRBJ2-4, with a possible D match to TRBD2 (6 bases). CDR1 SGHDT and CDR2 YYEEEE come from the germline V gene. This CDR3 has 17 amino acids. The V end lost 4 bases, the J end lost 2 bases, and 19 bases lay between the germline ends. The CDR3 DNA sequence: TGTGCCAGCAGCATTATTTCGCCCCGGGACTCCAAAAACATTCAGTACTTC. Translating gives CASSIISPRDSKNIQYF.

This clone has more than one count but fewer than ten. The chain is built from TRBV5-4 and TRBJ2-1, with D unclear. Germline loops: CDR1 SGHNT, CDR2 YYREEE (reference sequence). The CDR3 is 12 amino acids. V lost 4 bases and J 10 bases, leaving 12 bases between the germline ends. CDR3 nucleotides: TGTGCCAGCAGCCGGACGGCCCCGGAGCAGTTCTTC. Its translation: CASSRTAPEQFF.

The chain has TRBV5-8 and TRBJ2-7; the D is unclear. V lost 4 bases and J 2 bases, leaving 13 bases between the germline ends. The CDR3 has 14 residues. The germline gives CDR1 SGHTS, CDR2 YDEGEE. CDR3 sequence reads: CASSPPLGPYEQYF. The CDR3 DNA follows: TGTGCCAGCAGCCCCCCCCTGGGCCCCTACGAGCAGTACTTC.

The rearrangement joins TRBV7-2 to TRBJ2-3, with 11 nucleotides matching TRBD2. This CDR3 comprises 17 residues. Germline lookup yields CDR1 SGHTA and CDR2 FQGNSA. V was clipped by 1 base and J by 3 bases; unmatched bases: 6. CDR3 loop: CASSLVTSGIVTDTQYF. In nucleotides, the CDR3 is TGTGCCAGCAGCTTAGTGACTAGCGGGATTGTGACAGATACGCAGTATTTT.

This chain connects TRBV28 to TRBJ1-1; D not resolved. CDR3 length: 13 amino acids. Germline V gene lookup returns CDR1 MDHEN and CDR2 SYDVKM. The V gene lost 5 bases and the J gene lost 0 bases, with 7 bases spanning the gap. This chain's CDR3 is CASSTRMNTEAFF. The CDR3 nucleotides read TGTGCCAGCAGTACCAGGATGAACACTGAAGCTTTCTTT.

The chain has TRBV30 and TRBJ1-2; D is undetermined. With 2 bases removed from V and 8 bases from J, the gap between germline ends came to 9 bases. The CDR3 consists of 11 residues. Germline CDR1 and CDR2: GTSNPN and SVGIG (reference sequence). The DNA of the CDR3 is TGTGCCTGGAGTTTGTCGGCGGGCTACACCTTC. Translating gives CAWSLSAGYTF.

The chain has TRBV27 and TRBJ2-2; a possible D gene is TRBD2 (6 bases). V dropped 2 bases and J dropped 6 bases, with 13 bases sitting between them. The CDR3 covers 15 residues. Per germline, CDR1 MNHEY and CDR2 SMNVEV (reference sequence). As DNA, the CDR3 is TGTGCCAGCAGTTTAAGGGACGGAGGGGCCGGGGAGCTGTTTTTT. Translating gives CASSLRDGGAGELFF.

This clone showed up just once. The J gene is TRBJ2-1, the V gene TRBV5-5; 9 nucleotides line up with TRBD1. This CDR3 has 14 residues. J gave up 8 bases and V 0 bases, and 3 bases lay outside the gene matches. Germline CDR1 reads SGHKS; CDR2 reads YYEKEE (reference sequence). The CDR3 here is CASSLAGQGDEQFF. As DNA, the CDR3 is TGTGCCAGCAGCTTGGCGGGACAGGGCGATGAGCAGTTCTTC. Variable domain in full (rest from reference TRBV5-5 and TRBJ2-1): DAGVTQSPTHLIKTRGQQVTLRCSPISGHKSVSWYQQVLGQGPQFIFQYYEKEERGRGNFPDRFSARQFPNYSSELNVNALLLGDSALYLCASSLAGQGDEQFFGPGTRLTVL.

V gene TRBV6-1 combines with J gene TRBJ2-4; perhaps TRBD1 as D (5 bases). This CDR3 is 17 amino acids long. Germline assignment: CDR1 MNHNS and CDR2 SASEGT. V lost 1 base to trimming and J lost 2 bases, with 15 bases between them. The CDR3, as DNA: TGTGCCAGCAGTGAAGGGTACGCAGGGAATTCCAAAAACATTCAGTACTTC. Its translation: CASSEGYAGNSKNIQYF.

The chain links TRBV6-6 to TRBJ1-2; D remains unclear. The CDR3 runs to 14 residues. The germline V gene has CDR1 MNHNY and CDR2 SVGAGI (reference sequence). V gave up 2 bases and J gave up 4 bases, with 11 bases separating them. The chain's CDR3 is CASSYPVGVYGYTF. The CDR3 coding sequence is TGTGCCAGCAGTTACCCTGTGGGAGTCTATGGCTACACCTTC.

CDR3 residues: CASSSPTRGRGGEQYF. The CDR3 coding sequence is TGTGCCAGCAGTTCCCCGACACGAGGCAGGGGCGGCGAGCAGTACTTC. The rearrangement joins TRBV6-5 to TRBJ2-7; D may be TRBD1 (6 bases). CDR1 is MNHEY and CDR2 is SVGAGI in the germline V gene. The CDR3 contains 16 residues. Trimming shortened V by 4 bases and J by 6 bases, and 22 bases separated the two germline ends.

In its sample, this clone was seen once. V and J are TRBV30 and TRBJ2-5; D is possibly TRBD1 (6 bases). The CDR3 sequence is 12 residues long. V was trimmed by 4 bases and J by 5 bases, leaving 11 bases between them. Germline V gene lookup returns CDR1 GTSNPN and CDR2 SVGIG (reference sequence). CDR3 in amino acids: CAWTRQGETQYF. The DNA of the CDR3 is TGTGCCTGGACACGGCAGGGGGAGACCCAGTACTTC. Using reference TRBV30 and TRBJ2-5 for the parts outside the CDR3, the full variable domain is SQTIHQWPATLVQPVGSPLSLECTVEGTSNPNLYWYRQAAGRGLQLLFYSVGIGQISSEVPQNLSASRPQDRQFILSSKKLLLSDSGFYLCAWTRQGETQYFGPGTRLLVL.

The rearrangement links TRBV6-1 to TRBJ1-2; 7 positions agree with TRBD1. Germline V gene data show CDR1 as MNHNS and CDR2 as SASEGT. J gave up 5 bases and V 6 bases, and 12 bases lay outside the gene matches. The CDR3 extends over 15 amino acids. CDR3 DNA: TGTGCCAGCAGACTTCAAGGGACAGAGCTATATGGCTACACCTTC. Translation: CASRLQGTELYGYTF.

The chain combines TRBV18 with TRBJ1-4, with a weak D call TRBD1 (5 bases). V lost 2 bases and J 0 bases, leaving 10 bases between the germline ends. Germline CDR1 reads KGHSH; CDR2 reads LQKENI. The CDR3 runs 16 residues. The CDR3, as DNA: TGTGCCAGCTCACCAAAAGGGGACGCAACTAATGAAAAACTGTTTTTT. Translation: CASSPKGDATNEKLFF.

This clone was detected many times. V is TRBV27 and J is TRBJ2-3; no reliable D call. This CDR3 region has 13 residues. In germline, CDR1 is MNHEY, CDR2 SMNVEV (reference sequence). Trimming removed 0 bases at V and 0 bases at J, with 1 base between. CDR3 nucleotides: TGTGCCAGCAGTTTATCTAGCACAGATACGCAGTATTTT. Translating gives CASSLSSTDTQYF.

The V gene is TRBV5-6, the J gene TRBJ2-7, with 10 bases fitting TRBD2. CDR1 and CDR2 (germline): SGHDT, YYEEEE. The J segment lost 2 bases and the V segment lost 6 bases, leaving 8 bases of the junction unmatched. The length of the CDR3 is 15 residues. The CDR3 protein is CASTLGAGGPYEQYF. DNA for the CDR3: TGTGCCAGCACCCTGGGAGCGGGAGGGCCCTACGAGCAGTACTTC.